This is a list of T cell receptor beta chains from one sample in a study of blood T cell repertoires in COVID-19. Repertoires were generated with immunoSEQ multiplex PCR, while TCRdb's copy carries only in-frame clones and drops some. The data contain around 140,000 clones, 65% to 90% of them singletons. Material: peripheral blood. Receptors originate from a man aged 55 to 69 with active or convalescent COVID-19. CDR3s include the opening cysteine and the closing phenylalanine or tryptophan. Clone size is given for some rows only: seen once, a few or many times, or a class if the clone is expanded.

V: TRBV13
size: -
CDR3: CASSGPRTGEETQYF

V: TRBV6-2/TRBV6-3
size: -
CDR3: CASSYSPSGVIDTQYF

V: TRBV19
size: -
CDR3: CASVNGGPQYNEQFF

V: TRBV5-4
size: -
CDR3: CASSIPGALNTGELFF

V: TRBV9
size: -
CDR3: CASSVGRKDTQYF

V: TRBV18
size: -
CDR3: CASSQAPGTSNFSGANVLTF

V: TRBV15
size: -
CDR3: CATSRGGGGPSVGGYTF

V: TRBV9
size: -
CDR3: CASSARTGGSTNTGELFF

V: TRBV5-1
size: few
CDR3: CASSLGGTSGADEQFF

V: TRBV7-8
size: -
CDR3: CASSLYLGPETQYF

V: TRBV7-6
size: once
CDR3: CASSPLALLTHNEQFF

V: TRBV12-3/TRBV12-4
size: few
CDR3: CASREGKNSPLHF

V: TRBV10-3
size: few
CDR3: CAISDRTGSNYEQYF